This T cell receptor beta chain stems from a study of cytotoxic CD8 clonotypes in ibrutinib-treated CLL. Looked up from germline, CDR1 is SQVTM and CDR2 is ANQGSEA. The CDR3 covers 13 residues. V lost 2 bases and J lost 0, with 5 bases in between. Some clones are missing from TCRdb's copy, which holds only in-frame ones; the method was immunoSEQ multiplex PCR. The sample has roughly 28,000 clones, roughly 62% seen once. The sequence came from a human donor with chronic lymphocytic leukemia. J is TRBJ1-3 and V is TRBV29-1; D is unresolved. The specimen was PBMCs, collected before ibrutinib treatment. For the CDR3, the DNA is TGCAGCGTTGAACGGCTCTCTGGAAACACCATATATTTT. Protein product: CSVERLSGNTIYF. The whole variable domain, filled in from reference TRBV29-1 and TRBJ1-3, reads SAVISQKPSRDICQRGTSLTIQCQVDSQVTMMFWYRQQPGQSLTLIATANQGSEATYESGFVIDKFPISRPNLTFSTLTVSNMSPEDSSIYLCSVERLSGNTIYFGEGSWLTVV.